In this sample, the clone carrying this TCR beta chain turned up a few times. Its cognate antigen is unknown. The sample belongs to a study of T cell repertoires in cytomegalovirus infection. Whole-study context: CMV infection plus the matching HLA type was flagged by public TCR beta signatures.

General study points: The response measured ex vivo was dominated by TCR beta clonotypes (HLA-C-restricted and CMV-specific).

Germline CDR1 reads SGHAT; CDR2 reads FQNNGV. CDR3 size: 15 residues. V was clipped by 5 bases and J by 1 base; unmatched bases: 2. In TCRdb, the reads were re-called with MiXCR into one record per CDR3 protein. This sample has hundreds of thousands of distinct CDR3 sequences, with about 24% found just once. The clonotype comes from a human donor in good health (CMV status not recorded). Some clones in this sample may be carry-over from other donors' samples. The chain links TRBV11-2 to TRBJ2-5; 12 bases align to TRBD2. Specimen: CD8+ T cells from PBMCs. Here the CDR3 reads CASSRTSGIQETQYF. The CDR3 DNA follows: TGTGCCAGCAGCCGGACTAGCGGGATCCAAGAGACCCAGTACTTC.